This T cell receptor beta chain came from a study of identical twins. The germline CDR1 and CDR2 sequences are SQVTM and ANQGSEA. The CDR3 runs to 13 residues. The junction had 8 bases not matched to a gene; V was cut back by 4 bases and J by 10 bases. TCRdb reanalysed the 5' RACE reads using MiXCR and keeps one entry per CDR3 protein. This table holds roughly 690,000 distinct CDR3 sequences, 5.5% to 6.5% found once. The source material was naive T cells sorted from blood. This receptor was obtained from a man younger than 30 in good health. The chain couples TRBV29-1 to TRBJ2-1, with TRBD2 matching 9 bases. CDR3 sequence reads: CSVVPAGGPEQFF. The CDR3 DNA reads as TGCAGCGTTGTTCCGGCGGGAGGGCCGGAGCAGTTCTTC.